This TCR beta chain comes out of a study of beta chain features in type 1 diabetes. Investigators reverse transcribed all isolated RNA, so they sequenced expressed TCRB transcripts. Here immunoSEQ multiplex PCR was the method, and the copy in TCRdb shows in-frame clones only, minus some. The sample has roughly 380,000 clones, about 20% seen once. The CDR3 is 13 residues long. V lost 3 bases, J lost 4 bases, and 9 bases lay in between. Germline CDR1 and CDR2: MNHEY and SMNVEV (reference sequence). Naive, central memory, regulatory and stem cell-like memory cells within the CD4+ compartment were sorted using CD45RO/CCR7/CD25/CD127/CD95/CD27. Study findings and constraints: Type 1 diabetes patients showed fewer insertions and more deletions at VDJ junctions.

In the case of this clone: Its antigen is not identified.

Input material: naive CD4+ T cells from blood. The chain couples TRBV27 to TRBJ1-2; maybe TRBD1 (5 bases). This TCR was sampled from a woman under 30 in good health. The CDR3 is CASSLDQGYGYTF. Here the CDR3 DNA reads TGTGCCAGCAGTTTGGATCAGGGCTATGGCTACACCTTC.